This T cell receptor beta chain was sequenced in a study of cytomegalovirus exposure and HLA in healthy donors. V shed 5 bases and J 5 bases; nucleotides not matched to a gene: 6. This CDR3 is 14 amino acids long. Germline CDR1 SGHAT, CDR2 FQNNGV. With respect to this clone: Its target is not known.

Regarding the study as a whole: Reports credit the classifier with highly specific, highly sensitive diagnosis of cytomegalovirus status. TCR beta sequences numbering 15,000 to 20,000 were associated with HLA alleles at 0.05 false discovery rate in a later analysis. Later analysis revealed greater clonal expansion in HLA-associated TCR beta chains than in equally common others.

The PCR employed 60 Vbeta primers together with 13 Jbeta primers. Only in-frame clones appear in the TCRdb table, and some are missing; sequencing was by immunoSEQ multiplex PCR. The sample has roughly 200,000 clones, approximately 85% seen once; the top ten hold under 3%. The J gene is TRBJ2-1, the V gene TRBV11-2, with 7 bases matching TRBD2. The source of this sequence is a woman aged 45 to 65 in good health and CMV-seronegative. Sequenced material: PBMCs. In nucleotides, the CDR3 is TGTGCCAGCAGCCCGGGTCTAGCGGACAATGAGCAGTTCTTC. Amino acid sequence: CASSPGLADNEQFF.